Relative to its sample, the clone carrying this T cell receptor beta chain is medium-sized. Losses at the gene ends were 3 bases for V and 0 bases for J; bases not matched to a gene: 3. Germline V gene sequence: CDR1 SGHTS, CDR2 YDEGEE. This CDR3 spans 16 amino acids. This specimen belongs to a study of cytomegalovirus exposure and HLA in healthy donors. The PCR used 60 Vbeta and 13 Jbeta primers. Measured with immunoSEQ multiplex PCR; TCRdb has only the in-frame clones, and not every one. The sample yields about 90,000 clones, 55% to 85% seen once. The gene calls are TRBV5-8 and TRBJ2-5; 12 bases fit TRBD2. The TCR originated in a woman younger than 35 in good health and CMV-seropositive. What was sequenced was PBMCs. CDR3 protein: CASSSTSGRYQETQYF. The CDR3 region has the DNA TGTGCCAGCAGCTCCACTAGCGGGAGGTACCAAGAGACCCAGTACTTC.